A selection of T cell receptor beta chains follows, all from one sample in a study of cytomegalovirus exposure and HLA in healthy donors. Sequencing was performed with immunoSEQ multiplex PCR; in TCRdb, only in-frame clones are kept and a portion is missing. The data contain 150,000 to 200,000 clones, approximately 77% of them singletons. Material for sequencing was PBMCs. The receptors were sampled from a male donor in good health and CMV-seropositive. The CDR3 runs from the conserved cysteine through the conserved F or W. D genes are given only for firm matches. Clone sizes are given selectively: once, few, many, or a class where the clone is expanded.

d_gene	abundance	v_gene	j_gene	CDR3aa	CDR3nt
NA	NA	TRBV30	TRBJ1-1	CAWSVRRDLNTEAFF	TGTGCCTGGAGTGTAAGGCGGGACCTGAACACTGAAGCTTTCTTT
TRBD1	NA	TRBV5-4	TRBJ1-4	CASSATGGATNEKLFF	TGTGCCAGCAGCGCGACAGGGGGTGCGACTAATGAAAAACTGTTTTTT
NA	NA	TRBV11-2	TRBJ1-1	CASMLGGARTEAFF	TGTGCCAGCATGCTCGGGGGGGCGAGGACTGAAGCTTTCTTT
NA	NA	TRBV5-6	TRBJ2-1	CASNPGGPSSYNEQFF	TGTGCCAGCAACCCGGGGGGCCCGAGCTCCTACAATGAGCAGTTCTTC
TRBD1	few	TRBV7-9	TRBJ2-6	CASSPIRTGSGANVLTF	TGTGCCAGCAGCCCTATCCGGACAGGGAGTGGGGCCAACGTCCTGACTTTC
NA	few	TRBV27	TRBJ2-6	CASSLWYSSGANVLTF	TGTGCCAGCAGTTTATGGTATAGCTCTGGGGCCAACGTCCTGACTTTC
TRBD2	NA	TRBV7-9	TRBJ2-7	CASSLVGSGGSSYEQYF	TGTGCCAGCAGCTTAGTTGGCAGCGGGGGAAGCTCCTACGAGCAGTACTTC
TRBD1	NA	TRBV5-4	TRBJ1-1	CASSSGTGAQYTEAFF	TGTGCCAGCAGTTCCGGGACAGGGGCGCAGTACACTGAAGCTTTCTTT
NA	NA	TRBV12-5	TRBJ2-3	CASGLEYTDTQYF	TGTGCTAGTGGTTTGGAATACACAGATACGCAGTATTTT
NA	NA	TRBV11-3	TRBJ1-1	CASSSRTGGNTEAFF	TGTGCCAGCAGCTCAAGGACGGGAGGGAACACTGAAGCTTTCTTT
NA	few	TRBV4-1	TRBJ1-1	CASSQVGRGSEAFF	TGCGCCAGCAGCCAAGTGGGCAGGGGTTCTGAAGCTTTCTTT
TRBD2	once	TRBV7-8	TRBJ2-7	CASSYPGLATEQYF	TGTGCCAGCAGCTACCCGGGACTAGCGACCGAGCAGTACTTC
NA	once	TRBV5-5	TRBJ2-7	CASSLQGYEQYF	TGTGCCAGCAGCTTACAGGGTTACGAGCAGTACTTC
TRBD2	NA	TRBV9	TRBJ2-2	CASSVVAGSTGELFF	TGTGCCAGCAGCGTAGTAGCGGGGTCCACCGGGGAGCTGTTTTTT
NA	NA	TRBV6-6	TRBJ2-7	CASSTAGITYEQYF	TGTGCCAGCAGTACGGCCGGGATCACCTACGAGCAGTACTTC
TRBD2	NA	TRBV7-9	TRBJ2-5	CASSLNGGGVQETQYF	TGTGCCAGCAGCTTAAATGGCGGGGGGGTTCAAGAGACCCAGTACTTC
TRBD1	NA	TRBV5-1	TRBJ1-2	CASSLYRGDGYTF	TGCGCCAGCAGCTTGTACAGGGGGGATGGCTACACCTTC
NA	NA	TRBV30	TRBJ1-6	CAWRGQYNSPLHF	TGTGCCTGGAGAGGACAGTATAATTCACCCCTCCACTTT
TRBD2	NA	TRBV4-3	TRBJ2-5	CASSLAGVQETQYF	TGCGCCAGCAGCCTGGCGGGGGTTCAAGAGACCCAGTACTTC
TRBD1	NA	TRBV19	TRBJ2-1	CASSLTGGNEQFF	TGTGCCAGTAGTCTCACAGGGGGAAATGAGCAGTTCTTC
TRBD1	NA	TRBV9	TRBJ2-7	CASGQGSSYEQYF	TGTGCCAGCGGACAGGGGAGCTCCTACGAGCAGTACTTC
TRBD2	once	TRBV5-4	TRBJ2-5	CASSLNQAGGQETQYF	TGTGCCAGCAGCTTGAACCAGGCGGGGGGGCAAGAGACCCAGTACTTC
TRBD1	NA	TRBV20-1	TRBJ2-1	CSALGGDEQFF	TGCAGTGCTCTAGGGGGCGATGAGCAGTTCTTC
NA	NA	TRBV7-9	TRBJ1-1	CASSSPRVPPRAFF	TGTGCCAGCAGCTCACCGAGGGTCCCTCCGCGAGCTTTCTTT
TRBD2	few	TRBV6-5	TRBJ2-3	CASSQTSGGADTQYF	TGTGCCAGCAGCCAAACTAGCGGGGGGGCAGATACGCAGTATTTT
NA	NA	TRBV9	TRBJ1-2	CASSRSRGSGYTF	TGTGCCAGCAGTCGTAGTAGGGGATCTGGCTACACCTTC
NA	few	TRBV30	TRBJ1-4	CAWRAGSATNEKLFF	TGTGCCTGGAGAGCAGGGTCTGCAACTAATGAAAAACTGTTTTTT
TRBD1	NA	TRBV11-3	TRBJ2-5	CASSRSGTGEETQYF	TGTGCCAGCAGCCGATCCGGGACAGGGGAAGAGACCCAGTACTTC
TRBD1	NA	TRBV2	TRBJ2-7	CASSAHRTGSYEQYF	TGTGCCAGCAGCGCACATCGGACAGGCTCCTACGAGCAGTACTTC
NA	NA	TRBV6-1	TRBJ1-4	CASSEGTGNEKLFF	TGTGCCAGCAGTGAAGGAACAGGCAATGAAAAACTGTTTTTT
TRBD2	NA	TRBV2	TRBJ2-7	CASSEYSSGGAEQYF	TGTGCCAGCAGTGAATATTCTAGCGGGGGAGCCGAGCAGTACTTC
TRBD2	NA	TRBV29-1	TRBJ2-3	CSFRTSADTQYF	TGCAGCTTCCGGACTAGCGCAGATACGCAGTATTTT
TRBD2	NA	TRBV11-2	TRBJ2-5	CASSLVNLRGEETQYF	TGTGCCAGCAGCTTAGTCAACCTTCGGGGGGAAGAGACCCAGTACTTC
NA	NA	TRBV18	TRBJ1-1	CASSPPQSRTEAFF	TGTGCCAGCTCACCTCCCCAGTCGAGGACTGAAGCTTTCTTT
NA	NA	TRBV4-1	TRBJ1-6	CASSQGRVGTYNSPLHF	TGCGCCAGCAGCCAAGGGAGGGTCGGGACCTATAATTCACCCCTCCACTTT
TRBD2	NA	TRBV4-1	TRBJ2-3	CASSQMPPGGRGTDTQYF	TGCGCCAGCAGCCAAATGCCCCCGGGCGGGAGGGGCACAGATACGCAGTATTTT
NA	NA	TRBV6-1	TRBJ1-6	CASTNTYNSPLHF	TGTGCCAGCACGAACACCTATAATTCACCCCTCCACTTT
TRBD1	NA	TRBV6-5	TRBJ2-5	CASSYAAGGQEETQYF	TGTGCCAGCAGTTATGCCGCAGGGGGCCAGGAAGAGACCCAGTACTTC
NA	NA	TRBV6-6	TRBJ2-1	CASSYPGNEQFF	TGTGCCAGCAGTTACCCCGGGAATGAGCAGTTCTTC
TRBD2	NA	TRBV5-1	TRBJ2-7	CASSLGPGLAASYEQYF	TGCGCCAGCAGCTTGGGTCCGGGACTAGCGGCTTCCTACGAGCAGTACTTC
NA	NA	TRBV7-3	TRBJ1-1	CASRTAMNTEAFF	TGTGCCAGCAGAACAGCTATGAACACTGAAGCTTTCTTT
NA	NA	TRBV10-2	TRBJ1-5	CASSARGTNQPQHF	TGCGCCAGCAGTGCAAGGGGCACAAATCAGCCCCAGCATTTT
TRBD1	NA	TRBV6-4	TRBJ1-6	CASSDKGQGASPLHF	TGTGCCAGCAGTGACAAAGGACAGGGGGCTTCACCCCTCCACTTT
NA	NA	TRBV18	TRBJ2-2	CASSPSSRQATGELFF	TGTGCCAGCTCACCTTCGTCTCGACAGGCCACCGGGGAGCTGTTTTTT
NA	NA	TRBV6-5	TRBJ1-1	CASGTGSPNTEAFF	TGTGCCAGCGGTACAGGGAGCCCGAACACTGAAGCTTTCTTT
NA	few	TRBV6-5	TRBJ1-2	CASSYGSGSYTF	TGTGCCAGCAGTTACGGGTCGGGAAGCTACACCTTC
NA	NA	TRBV7-6	TRBJ1-1	CASSLAGGLGEAFF	TGTGCCAGCAGCTTAGCGGGGGGGCTTGGTGAAGCTTTCTTT
NA	NA	TRBV5-1	TRBJ2-7	CASSPGDYEQYF	TGCGCCAGCAGCCCCGGGGACTACGAGCAGTACTTC
TRBD1	few	TRBV5-6	TRBJ2-6	CASSTWTGSGANVLTF	TGTGCCAGCAGCACCTGGACAGGGTCTGGGGCCAACGTCCTGACTTTC
TRBD2	NA	TRBV5-4	TRBJ2-1	CASSLWRGSSYNEQFF	TGTGCCAGCAGCTTGTGGCGGGGGAGCTCCTACAATGAGCAGTTCTTC
NA	NA	TRBV11-2	TRBJ2-7	CASSWRGSYEQHF	TGTGCCAGCAGCTGGAGGGGCTCATACGAGCAGCACTTC
NA	NA	TRBV11-2	TRBJ2-5	CASSLDPVQETQYF	TGTGCCAGCAGCTTAGATCCAGTACAAGAGACCCAGTACTTC
NA	NA	TRBV9	TRBJ1-1	CASSAQRGTEAFF	TGTGCCAGCAGCGCCCAGCGGGGCACTGAAGCTTTCTTT